Below are 23 T cell receptor beta chains sequenced from a single sample in a study of T cell responses to AZD1222 COVID-19 vaccine. Here immunoSEQ multiplex PCR was the method, and the copy in TCRdb shows in-frame clones only, minus some. The sample holds some 42,000 clones; around four fifths are singletons and the top ten take 15% to 20%. The starting material was peripheral blood, obtained 28 days after the second AZD1222 dose. The receptors were sampled from an adult who received the AZD1222 COVID-19 vaccine.

CDR3 sequence: CASRRTNEKLFF. CDR3 in DNA: TGTGCCAGCAGGCGTACTAATGAAAAACTGTTTTTT. This chain joins TRBV6-5 and TRBJ1-4; no reliable D call. Germline CDR1 MNHEY, CDR2 SVGAGI. This CDR3 contains 12 residues. V was pared by 6 bases and J by 2 bases, with 4 bases between.

The chain joins TRBV7-8 to TRBJ2-1; D gene unclear. CDR3 length: 14 amino acids. V lost 2 bases and J lost 5, with 10 bases in between. The V gene's germline CDR1 is SGHVS and CDR2 FQNEAQ. DNA of the CDR3: TGTGCCAGCAGCTTATCTGGTCTTCACAATGAGCAGTTCTTC. Encoded protein: CASSLSGLHNEQFF. The variable domain in full, completed from reference TRBV7-8 and TRBJ2-1, reads GAGVSQSPRYKVAKRGQDVALRCDPISGHVSLFWYQQALGQGPEFLTYFQNEAQLDKSGLPSDRFFAERPEGSVSTLKIQRTQQEDSAVYLCASSLSGLHNEQFFGPGTRLTVL.

This clone is labeled medium-sized. V usage is TRBV28 and J usage is TRBJ1-1; 11 bases line up with TRBD1. CDR3 length: 15 residues. Germline V lookup: CDR1 MDHEN, CDR2 SYDVKM. J lost 5 bases, V lost 4 bases, and 6 bases had no gene match. CDR3 in DNA: TGTGCCAGCAGTTGGACAGGGGGCGGGGGAACTGAAGCTTTCTTT. Its translation is CASSWTGGGGTEAFF. The entire variable domain, with the rest obtained from reference TRBV28 and TRBJ1-1, is as follows: DVKVTQSSRYLVKRTGEKVFLECVQDMDHENMFWYRQDPGLGLRLIYFSYDVKMKEKGDIPEGYSVSREKKERFSLILESASTNQTSMYLCASSWTGGGGTEAFFGQGTRLTVV.

The chain couples TRBV6-5 to TRBJ2-3; D might be TRBD2 (7 bases). Per the germline V gene, CDR1 is MNHEY and CDR2 is SVGAGI. This CDR3 contains 15 residues. Trimming shortened V by 6 bases and J by 2 bases, and 15 bases separated the two germline ends. The CDR3 DNA reads TGTGCCAGCAGATCGTCGGGGGGCGACACAGATACGCAGTATTTT. Translation gives CASRSSGGDTDTQYF.

The CDR3 loop is CASSLRGANTGELFF. The DNA of the CDR3 is TGTGCCAGCAGTCTCCGGGGAGCGAACACCGGGGAGCTGTTTTTT. The V call is TRBV6-5, the J call TRBJ2-2, with D possibly being TRBD2 (5 bases). Germline values: CDR1 MNHEY, CDR2 SVGAGI. The CDR3 runs 15 residues. V was pared by 5 bases and J by 0 bases, with 10 bases between.

This clone has a handful of counts. The chain links TRBV2 to TRBJ2-7; D assignment may be TRBD1 or TRBD2 (5 bases each). The CDR3 runs to 13 residues. The V and J ends lost 8 bases and 6 bases respectively, with 17 bases between them. From germline, CDR1 is SNHLY and CDR2 FYNNEI. CDR3: CASRGPQRGEQYF. The CDR3 DNA sequence: TGTGCCAGCCGGGGACCCCAACGGGGCGAGCAGTACTTC.

The chain links TRBV11-2 to TRBJ2-4, with D uncertain. Trimming removed 2 bases from V and 0 bases from J, with 11 bases in between. Germline loops: CDR1 SGHAT, CDR2 FQNNGV. The CDR3 consists of 16 residues. The chain's CDR3 is CASSLRVSKAKNIQYF. CDR3 DNA: TGTGCCAGCAGCTTACGTGTCTCGAAAGCCAAAAACATTCAGTACTTC.

The rearrangement uses TRBV7-4 and TRBJ1-4; TRBD1 agrees at 8 bases. Per the germline V gene, CDR1 is SGHVT and CDR2 is SQSDAQ. CDR3 length equals 16 residues. V shed 1 base, J shed 8 bases, and the junction held 9 bases outside the gene matches. CDR3: CASSLVGQGAGEKLFF. In nucleotides, the CDR3 is TGTGCCAGCAGCTTAGTTGGGCAGGGGGCCGGAGAAAAACTGTTTTTT. Looking up the rest from reference TRBV7-4 and TRBJ1-4 gives the full variable domain: GAGVSQSPRYKVAKRGRDVALRCDSISGHVTLYWYRQTLGQGSEVLTYSQSDAQRDKSGRPSGRFSAERPERSVSTLKIQRTEQGDSAVYLCASSLVGQGAGEKLFFGSGTQLSVL.

The chain has TRBV27 and TRBJ2-6; no definite D call. The CDR3 has 15 residues. Germline V gene data show CDR1 as MNHEY and CDR2 as SMNVEV (reference sequence). V was cut by 2 bases and J by 0 bases, with 5 bases left in between. The CDR3 sequence is CASSLRSSGANVLTF. The CDR3 nucleotides read TGTGCCAGCAGTTTAAGGAGCTCTGGGGCCAACGTCCTGACTTTC.

The V call is TRBV6-6, the J call TRBJ1-4; D gene uncertain. Germline V gene data show CDR1 as MNHNY and CDR2 as SVGAGI (reference sequence). CDR3 length: 15 residues. V was clipped by 6 bases and J by 8 bases, with 19 bases between them. The CDR3 DNA follows: TGTGCCAGCAGCCCTCGAGGAACTCTACCCGAAAAACTGTTTTTT. Translation: CASSPRGTLPEKLFF.

V and J are TRBV14 and TRBJ1-1; unclear D gene. The V end was cut by 6 bases, the J end by 0 bases, with 11 bases between. In germline, CDR1 is SGHDN, CDR2 FVKESK. The CDR3 sequence is 14 residues long. The CDR3 spells CASSQAFMNTEAFF. The DNA for the CDR3 is TGTGCCAGCAGTCAGGCCTTCATGAACACTGAAGCTTTCTTT.

The chain uses TRBV7-8 and TRBJ2-7; D is possibly TRBD1 (6 bases). In germline, CDR1 is SGHVS, CDR2 FQNEAQ. Trimming took 5 bases from V and 3 from J, leaving 20 bases between them. The CDR3 is 16 residues long. This chain's CDR3 is CASSPLNGQRSYEQYF. CDR3 DNA sequence: TGTGCCAGCAGCCCCTTAAACGGACAGAGGAGCTACGAGCAGTACTTC. The whole variable domain, filled in from reference TRBV7-8 and TRBJ2-7, reads GAGVSQSPRYKVAKRGQDVALRCDPISGHVSLFWYQQALGQGPEFLTYFQNEAQLDKSGLPSDRFFAERPEGSVSTLKIQRTQQEDSAVYLCASSPLNGQRSYEQYFGPGTRLTVT.

J is TRBJ2-1 and V is TRBV6-5, with D maybe TRBD2 (6 bases). V lost 2 bases, J lost 4 bases, and 12 bases lay in between. The CDR3 runs 15 residues. Germline CDR1 and CDR2: MNHEY and SVGAGI. CDR3 coding DNA: TGTGCCAGCAGTTACCCCTCGGGGGTTTACAATGAGCAGTTCTTC. It is translated as CASSYPSGVYNEQFF.

This chain connects TRBV9 to TRBJ2-2, with D perhaps matching TRBD1 (6 bases). Per the germline V gene, CDR1 is SGDLS and CDR2 is YYNGEE. V dropped 0 bases and J dropped 0 bases, with 9 bases sitting between them. CDR3 length equals 16 residues. The CDR3 region has the DNA TGTGCCAGCAGCGTAGGCCAGGGGCCGAACACCGGGGAGCTGTTTTTT. The encoded protein is CASSVGQGPNTGELFF.

The chain uses TRBV5-1 and TRBJ1-3; 7 bases line up with TRBD1. The CDR3 is 15 amino acids. Germline CDR1 is SGHRS and CDR2 is YFSETQ. V lost 4 bases to trimming and J lost 0 bases; unmatched junction nucleotides: 4. This chain's CDR3 is CASSQGQTSGNTIYF. The CDR3 DNA reads as TGCGCCAGCAGCCAGGGACAGACCTCTGGAAACACCATATATTTT.

This chain uses TRBV7-9 with TRBJ1-5; 7 nucleotides agree with TRBD1. The V and J ends lost 3 bases and 4 bases, in that order; junction bases with no gene match: 3. The CDR3 extends over 14 amino acids. Germline lookup yields CDR1 SEHNR and CDR2 FQNEAQ (reference sequence). The CDR3 DNA sequence: TGTGCCAGCAGCTTTCTGGGACAGAATCAGCCCCAGCATTTT. Protein sequence: CASSFLGQNQPQHF.

Written as DNA, the CDR3 is TGTGCCAGCAGCTTGGACAGGGGAACCACCGGGGAGCTGTTTTTT. Its protein is CASSLDRGTTGELFF. The V gene is TRBV11-2, the J gene TRBJ2-2; the match to TRBD1 covers 9 bases. V lost 3 bases and J lost 4; bases outside the gene matches: 3. The CDR3 is 15 amino acids. Germline V lookup: CDR1 SGHAT, CDR2 FQNNGV.

The rearrangement joins TRBV24-1 to TRBJ2-1; 7 bases match TRBD1. Germline trimming cut 5 bases from V and 2 bases from J; bases unmatched to any gene: 11. Germline V gene data show CDR1 as KGHDR and CDR2 as SFDVKD. CDR3 size: 17 residues. The CDR3 reads CATSAQGDLLTYNEQFF. DNA of the CDR3: TGTGCCACCAGTGCCCAGGGGGACCTCCTCACCTACAATGAGCAGTTCTTC.

The chain joins TRBV12-2 to TRBJ2-7; the table's TRBD2 call for D was not verified on the DNA. TRBV12-2 is tagged as a pseudogene. The CDR3 consists of 16 residues. The CDR3 is CASRLPRGLAGGLRYF. The CDR3 DNA follows: TGTGCAAGTCGCTTACCTCGGGGGCTAGCGGGGGGCCTGCGGTACTTC.

This clone was recorded once. Here the CDR3 reads CASSLQGASTTDTQYF. In DNA form, the CDR3 reads TGTGCCAGCAGCTTACAGGGCGCTTCAACGACAGATACGCAGTATTTT. The V gene is TRBV7-3, the J gene TRBJ2-3, with a tentative D call TRBD1 (5 bases). Trimming left V 2 bases short and J 3 bases short, with 15 bases between. This CDR3 has 16 amino acids. Germline CDR1 and CDR2: SGHTA and FQGTGA. Full variable domain (outside the CDR3, taken from reference TRBV7-3 and TRBJ2-3): GAGVSQTPSNKVTEKGKYVELRCDPISGHTALYWYRQSLGQGPEFLIYFQGTGAADDSGLPNDRFFAVRPEGSVSTLKIQRTERGDSAVYLCASSLQGASTTDTQYFGPGTRLTVL.

V and J are TRBV9 and TRBJ2-4, with 7 bases that match TRBD1. CDR1 SGDLS and CDR2 YYNGEE come from the germline V gene. Trimming at V came to 3 bases and at J to 5 bases, leaving 8 bases not matched to a gene. The length of the CDR3 is 15 residues. DNA of the CDR3: TGTGCCAGCAGCGCCTCGACAGGGATCGAAAACATTCAGTACTTC. Translation gives CASSASTGIENIQYF.

This clone was seen more than once but under ten times. As DNA, the CDR3 is TGTGCAAGTCGCCGAATCGAATCCGAGAACACTGAAGCTTTCTTT. Amino acid sequence: CASRRIESENTEAFF. The chain carries TRBV12-2 and TRBJ1-1. TRBV12-2 is shown as a pseudogene. This CDR3 comprises 15 residues.

This chain uses TRBV5-4 with TRBJ2-6; the D is unclear. Trimming took 1 base from V and 0 from J, leaving 5 bases between them. CDR1 SGHNT and CDR2 YYREEE come from the germline V gene (reference sequence). The CDR3 spans 15 residues. CDR3 residues: CASSLLGSGANVLTF. The CDR3 coding sequence is TGTGCCAGCAGCTTGTTGGGCTCTGGGGCCAACGTCCTGACTTTC.